This TCR beta chain originates from a study of blood T cell repertoires in COVID-19. Looking at the study overall: There were acute and convalescent COVID-19 samples, and they came from the United States, Italy and Spain. The cDNA or gDNA used as material had been derived from T cells, B-cell-depleted T cells, or PBMCs.

Original analysis: Reference gene primer amplification yielded estimated nucleated cell counts. Here immunoSEQ multiplex PCR was the method, and the copy in TCRdb shows in-frame clones only, minus some. The V and J calls and clone size come from that table; D and trimming were worked out from the DNA. The sample shows 73,000 or so clones, around 88% of them seen only once. V lost 1 base and J 6 bases, leaving 13 bases between the germline ends. The V gene's germline CDR1 is SGDLS and CDR2 YYNGEE. This CDR3 has 14 residues. Specimen: peripheral blood. This chain connects TRBV9 to TRBJ1-1; weak D call: TRBD1 (6 bases). The TCR was taken from a man aged 45-65 years with active COVID-19. CDR3 protein: CASSVQGIEAEAFF. CDR3 nucleotides: TGTGCCAGCAGCGTACAGGGGATAGAGGCTGAAGCTTTCTTT.